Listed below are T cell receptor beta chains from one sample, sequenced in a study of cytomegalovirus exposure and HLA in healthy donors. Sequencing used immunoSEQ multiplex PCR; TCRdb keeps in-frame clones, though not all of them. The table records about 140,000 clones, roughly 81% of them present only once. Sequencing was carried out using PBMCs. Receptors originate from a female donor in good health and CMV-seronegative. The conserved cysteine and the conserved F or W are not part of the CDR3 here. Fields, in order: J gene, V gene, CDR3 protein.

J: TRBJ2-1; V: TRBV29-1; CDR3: STTVRAGGAGEQF
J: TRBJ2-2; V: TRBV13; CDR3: ASSFTRSLKQGANTGELF
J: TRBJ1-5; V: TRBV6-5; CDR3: ASSFTGIGGNQPQH
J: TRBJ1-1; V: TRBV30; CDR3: AWSGPVLNTEAF
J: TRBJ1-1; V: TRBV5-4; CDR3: ASSRDSWDTEAF
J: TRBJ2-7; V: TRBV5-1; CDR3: ASSFGGTGQGEQY
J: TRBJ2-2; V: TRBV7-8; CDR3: ASSFTDRGGGGELF
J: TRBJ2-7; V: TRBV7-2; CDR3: ASSPGAAKTYEQY
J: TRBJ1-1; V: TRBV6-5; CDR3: ASSYSTRNTEAF
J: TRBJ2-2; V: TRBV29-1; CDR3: SAQGQGRTGELF
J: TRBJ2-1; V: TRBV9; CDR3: ASSGPGGGGYNEQF
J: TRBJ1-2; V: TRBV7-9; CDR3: ASSLAWGDSYGYT
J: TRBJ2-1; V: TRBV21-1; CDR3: ASSKPRQESSYNEQF
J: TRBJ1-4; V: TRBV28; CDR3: ASSSGQTTNEKLF
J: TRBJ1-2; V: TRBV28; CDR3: ASSYTGGENGYT
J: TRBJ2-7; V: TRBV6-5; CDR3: ASSLLDTTYEQY
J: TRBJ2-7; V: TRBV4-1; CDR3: ASSHNLREQY
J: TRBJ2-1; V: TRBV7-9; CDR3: ASRSSNTGTGLNEQF
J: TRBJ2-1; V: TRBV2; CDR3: ASSRPIGRTPSSYNEQF
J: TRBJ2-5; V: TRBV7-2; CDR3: ASSLAGTGVETQY
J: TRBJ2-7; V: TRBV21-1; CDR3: ASRQGSLYEQY
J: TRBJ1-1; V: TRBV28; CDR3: ASSLHPQGVNTEAF
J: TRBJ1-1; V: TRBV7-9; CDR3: ASSLAGVHTEAF
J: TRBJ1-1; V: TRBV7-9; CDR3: SSSYQGGRTEAF
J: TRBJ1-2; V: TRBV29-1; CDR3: SVPGQGPSNYGYT
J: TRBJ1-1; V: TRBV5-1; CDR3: ASSLGDRGRGGRMNTEAF
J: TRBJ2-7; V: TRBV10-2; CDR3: ASSEWAVSYEQY
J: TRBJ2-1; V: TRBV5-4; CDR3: ASSSLAGPGEQF
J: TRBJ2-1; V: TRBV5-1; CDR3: ASSLGAGGGISYNEQF
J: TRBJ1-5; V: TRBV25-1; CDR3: ASSGIGTGDQPQH
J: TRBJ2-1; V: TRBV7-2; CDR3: ASSRTGGGLYNEQF
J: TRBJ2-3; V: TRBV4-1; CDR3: ASSQDRRNTQY
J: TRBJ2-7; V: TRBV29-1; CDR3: SVDRGPNEQY
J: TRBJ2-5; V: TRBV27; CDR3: ASSSRGLKETQY
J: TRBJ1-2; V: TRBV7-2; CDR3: ASSLEGLADYGYT
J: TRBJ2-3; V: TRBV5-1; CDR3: ASSSLGASTDTQY
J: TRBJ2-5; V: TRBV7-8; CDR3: ASSRQIQETQY
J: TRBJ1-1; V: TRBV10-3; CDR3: AIMGQMNTEAF
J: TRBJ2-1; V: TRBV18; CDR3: ASSPGGSYNEQF
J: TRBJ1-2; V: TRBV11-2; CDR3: ASSPGWQGIEGYT
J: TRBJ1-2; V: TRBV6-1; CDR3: ASRPRRGPHGYT
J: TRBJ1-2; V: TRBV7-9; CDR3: ASSGEGASDYGYT
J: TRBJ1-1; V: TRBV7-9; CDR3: ASSRGGTEAF
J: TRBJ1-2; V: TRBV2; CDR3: ASSDVSYT
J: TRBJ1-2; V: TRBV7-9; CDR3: ASSFGGGEHYGYT
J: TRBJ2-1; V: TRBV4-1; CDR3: ASSQLSNREYEQF
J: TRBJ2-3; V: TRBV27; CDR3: ASSGPGMTDTQY
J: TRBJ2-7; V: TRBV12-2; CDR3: ASRLPATLCYERGSYEQY
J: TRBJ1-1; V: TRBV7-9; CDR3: ASSLALQLGGSEAF
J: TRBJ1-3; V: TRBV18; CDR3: ASSPPGGTGNTIY
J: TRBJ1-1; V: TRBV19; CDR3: ASSPRGGVGPTEAF
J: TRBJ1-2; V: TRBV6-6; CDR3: ASSYRPQEGYGYT
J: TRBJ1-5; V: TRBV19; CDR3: ASSTLTGLVSNQPQH
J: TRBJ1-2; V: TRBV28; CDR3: ASSFSRDRGPYT
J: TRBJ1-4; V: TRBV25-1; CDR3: ASSPYRTGGGEKLF
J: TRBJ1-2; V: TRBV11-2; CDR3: ASSLDPGGGYGYT
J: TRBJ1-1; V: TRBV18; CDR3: ASALGATTEAF
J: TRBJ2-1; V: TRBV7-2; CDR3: ASSLLWAATKF
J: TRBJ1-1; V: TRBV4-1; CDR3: ASSQAAESGNTEAF
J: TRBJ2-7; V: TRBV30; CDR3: AWSVGAAGSEQY